A selection of T cell receptor beta chains follows, all from one sample in a study of shared clonotypes between healthy human individuals. The data were produced by immunoSEQ multiplex PCR, yet TCRdb's version contains in-frame clones alone and is incomplete. Among more than 2 million clones listed, about 94% were seen once. Sequencing was performed on naive CD8+ T cells sorted from blood. The receptor set was obtained from a man aged 18 to 29 in good health. Each CDR3 is given without its conserved first and last residue. Where a row states a size, it is once, few, many or the class of an expanded clone; other rows omit it.

>TRBJ2-3|TRBV27|.
ASSNGWVDTQY
>TRBJ2-7|TRBV4-1|.
ASSQMTEGSYEQY
>TRBJ2-7|TRBV27|.
ASSLVEGYEQY
>TRBJ2-5|TRBV25-1|once
ASSELRRDSLETQY
>TRBJ2-7|TRBV4-1|.
ASSQSTAYEQY
>TRBJ1-2|TRBV2|.
ARDSTNYGYT
>TRBJ2-2|TRBV30|.
AWSGVAAGELF
>TRBJ2-1|TRBV5-1|.
ASSLGATASDEQF
>TRBJ2-2|TRBV10-1|.
ASSEGAGGELF
>TRBJ1-1|TRBV30|.
AWSAVGTEAF
>TRBJ2-7|TRBV9|.
ASSVATGGEQY
>TRBJ2-1|TRBV4-1|.
ASRGTGTRQF
>TRBJ2-5|TRBV9|.
ASSPGTAIEETQY
>TRBJ2-7|TRBV5-1|.
ASSPTSGLSEQY
>TRBJ2-7|TRBV5-4|.
ASSSRGSYEQY
>TRBJ2-7|TRBV5-4|.
ASSLGLGGPIYEQY
>TRBJ2-7|TRBV6-1|.
ASRETGGYNEQY
>TRBJ2-3|TRBV6-5|.
ASSYPFRDCTDTQY
>TRBJ2-6|TRBV7-8|.
ASSFAAGANVLT
>TRBJ2-2|TRBV10-3|.
AISDSGTATGELF
>TRBJ2-1|TRBV28|.
ASLTTYNEQF
>TRBJ1-2|TRBV18|.
ASSLGQGIDGYT
>TRBJ1-1|TRBV5-1|.
ASSSTGGRNTEAF
>TRBJ2-3|TRBV11-2|.
ASSDWGADTQY
>TRBJ2-3|TRBV7-2|.
ASSPPEGTQY
>TRBJ2-7|TRBV29-1|.
SVGTGGSYEQY
>TRBJ2-2|TRBV4-2|.
ASSQDRWTSHAGELF
>TRBJ1-1|TRBV9|.
ASSPRWEKMNTEAF
>TRBJ2-7|TRBV2|.
ASTPFGTYEQY
>TRBJ2-1|TRBV5-3|.
ARSFKQYHPNEQF
>TRBJ1-4|TRBV29-1|.
SVEDWDRENEKLF
>TRBJ2-1|TRBV9|.
ASSARGTSGYNEQF
>TRBJ2-2|TRBV5-6|.
ASSALTGNTGELF
>TRBJ2-7|TRBV19|.
ASSIDPSESYEQY
>TRBJ2-1|TRBV4-3|.
ASSQDRGEGVGYNEQF
>TRBJ1-5|TRBV30|.
AWGQGAGQPQH
>TRBJ1-1|TRBV27|.
ASSVGMNTEAF
>TRBJ2-7|TRBV6-1|.
ASREPGYEQY
>TRBJ2-1|TRBV9|.
ASSASGTQGNEQF
>TRBJ1-2|TRBV6-1|.
ASRDSNYGYT
>TRBJ1-1|TRBV7-9|.
ASSLEAARGGNTEAF
>TRBJ1-5|TRBV2|.
ASTTGPFFNQPQH
>TRBJ1-4|TRBV9|once
ASSPEGGEKLF
>TRBJ2-1|TRBV5-4|.
ASSFTSDEQF
>TRBJ2-2|TRBV5-4|once
ASSLGAGGPGELF
>TRBJ2-7|TRBV7-9|.
ASSHPQGANEQY
>TRBJ2-1|TRBV4-1|.
ASSRPLGDEWNEQF
>TRBJ2-5|TRBV28|once
ASRLNPGTDQETQY
>TRBJ2-7|TRBV14|.
ASSQDSEGAENEQY
>TRBJ1-1|TRBV5-1|.
ASSLVGHTEAF
>TRBJ2-3|TRBV5-1|.
ASSLGLAGGLTDTQY
>TRBJ2-5|TRBV30|.
AWRGLGTVQETQY
>TRBJ1-2|TRBV5-3|.
ARSLAETVMDGYT
>TRBJ1-2|TRBV29-1|.
SVEQIGGLFYGYT
>TRBJ2-3|TRBV27|.
ASSKLAELTDTQY